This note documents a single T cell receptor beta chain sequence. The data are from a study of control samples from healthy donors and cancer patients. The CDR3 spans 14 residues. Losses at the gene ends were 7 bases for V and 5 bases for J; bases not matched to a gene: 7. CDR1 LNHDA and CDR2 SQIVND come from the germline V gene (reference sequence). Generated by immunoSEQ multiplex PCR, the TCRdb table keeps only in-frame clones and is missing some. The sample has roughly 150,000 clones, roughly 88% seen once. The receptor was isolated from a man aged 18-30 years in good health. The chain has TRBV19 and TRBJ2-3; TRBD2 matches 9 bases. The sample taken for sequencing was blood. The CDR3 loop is CASNGGGARDTQYF. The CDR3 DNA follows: TGTGCCAGTAATGGCGGGGGGGCCAGAGATACGCAGTATTTT.